The 25 T cell receptor beta chains presented below share a single source sample, sequenced in a study of T cell repertoires in cytomegalovirus infection. Each CDR3 protein is one row after TCRdb ran MiXCR on the reads. The sample has 250,000 or so distinct CDR3 sequences; about 15% are singletons. The sample comprised CD8+ T cells from PBMCs. These receptors were taken from a human donor in good health (CMV status not recorded). Some clones in this sample may be carry-over from other donors' samples.

The chain carries TRBV12-3 or TRBV12-4 and TRBJ1-2, with D uncertain. Trimming took off 7 bases at V and 5 bases at J, with 23 bases between the two ends. CDR3 length equals 16 residues. The CDR3 here is CASTHEVGFISYGYTF. The CDR3 nucleotides read TGTGCCAGCACCCACGAGGTCGGATTCATCTCATATGGCTACACCTTC.

This chain joins TRBV12-3 or TRBV12-4 and TRBJ1-1, with D possibly matching TRBD1 (6 bases). The CDR3 sequence is 12 residues long. V shed 7 bases and J shed 7 bases, with 13 bases lying between them. CDR3 DNA: TGTGCCAGCACCCGAGGGGGGTATGAAGCTTTCTTT. Translation: CASTRGGYEAFF.

The chain recombines TRBV27 with TRBJ1-3; D not resolved. V lost 8 bases to trimming and J lost 3 bases, with 5 bases between them. The CDR3 loop spans 11 amino acids. In germline, CDR1 is MNHEY, CDR2 SMNVEV (reference sequence). The CDR3 nucleotides read TGTGCCAGCTTGTATGGAAACACCATATATTTT. It is translated as CASLYGNTIYF.

The V call is TRBV27, the J call TRBJ2-7; the match to TRBD1 covers 7 bases. Germline CDR1 is MNHEY and CDR2 is SMNVEV (reference sequence). The CDR3 is 16 residues long. With V trimmed by 0 bases and J by 5 bases, 10 bases remained unmatched. The CDR3 sequence: CASSLSAGGSLHEQYF. The CDR3 region has the DNA TGTGCCAGCAGTTTATCGGCAGGGGGTTCCCTCCACGAGCAGTACTTC.

At least ten counts were recorded for this clonotype. J is TRBJ2-5 and V is TRBV7-8; TRBD1 matches at 9 bases. This CDR3 comprises 18 residues. Germline V gene data show CDR1 as SGHVS and CDR2 as FQNEAQ. Trimming took 6 bases from V and 3 from J; bases not matched to a gene: 17. As DNA, the CDR3 is TGTGCCAGCAGGACCTCCGGGACAGGGTCGATGCGGGAAGAGACCCAGTACTTC. Its protein product is CASRTSGTGSMREETQYF.

Ten or more counts support this clonotype. The chain is built from TRBV29-1 and TRBJ2-7; tentatively, D is TRBD1 (5 bases). CDR1 is SQVTM, CDR2 ANQGSEA, per germline. The CDR3 is 12 amino acids. Trimming shortened V by 3 bases and J by 2 bases, and 8 bases separated the two germline ends. The CDR3 loop is CSVDSGTYEQYF. CDR3 nucleotides: TGCAGCGTTGATTCAGGGACCTACGAGCAGTACTTC.

This clonotype occurred many times. The rearrangement joins TRBV7-2 to TRBJ2-5, with D possibly called TRBD1 or TRBD2 (5 bases each). V was shortened by 6 bases and J by 1 base, with 21 bases between the two germline ends. Germline V CDR1 and CDR2: SGHTA, FQGNSA. CDR3 length: 17 amino acids. The CDR3 bases are TGTGCCAGCAGTTCTATCCACCGGGGCGGAAGCCAAGAGACCCAGTACTTC. Translated, it gives CASSSIHRGGSQETQYF.

This clonotype was detected many times. This chain connects TRBV6-5 to TRBJ2-1, with D perhaps assigned TRBD1 or TRBD2 (7 bases each). Trimming took 4 bases from V and 0 from J, leaving 13 bases between them. The germline gives CDR1 MNHEY, CDR2 SVGAGI. CDR3 length: 16 residues. CDR3 amino acids: CASSFSGGDSYNEQFF. DNA of the CDR3: TGTGCCAGCAGTTTTTCAGGGGGGGACTCCTACAATGAGCAGTTCTTC.

This clonotype was recorded a few times. V is TRBV5-5 and J is TRBJ2-1; D may match TRBD1 or TRBD2 (5 bases each). V lost 4 bases and J 8 bases, leaving 22 bases between the germline ends. Germline-derived CDR1 and CDR2 are SGHKS and YYEKEE (reference sequence). The CDR3 is made up of 16 amino acids. The CDR3 is CASSPTVVRGPHEQFF. CDR3 nucleotides: TGTGCCAGCAGCCCCACGGTCGTAAGGGGACCTCATGAGCAGTTCTTC. Variable domain in full (rest from reference TRBV5-5 and TRBJ2-1): DAGVTQSPTHLIKTRGQQVTLRCSPISGHKSVSWYQQVLGQGPQFIFQYYEKEERGRGNFPDRFSARQFPNYSSELNVNALLLGDSALYLCASSPTVVRGPHEQFFGPGTRLTVL.

This clonotype has only one observation. This chain joins TRBV7-6 and TRBJ2-3; 10 bases are shared with TRBD2. J lost 0 bases, V lost 4 bases, and 4 bases had no gene match. The germline gives CDR1 SGHVS, CDR2 FNYEAQ. CDR3 size: 16 residues. The CDR3 is CASSSETSGSTDTQYF. CDR3 DNA sequence: TGTGCCAGCAGCTCTGAGACTAGCGGGAGCACAGATACGCAGTATTTT.

On this clonotype itself: One end of the junction is discordant with germline, which a read error may explain. The chain is built from TRBV5-1 and TRBJ2-3, with D perhaps being TRBD1 or TRBD2 (6 bases each). Germline CDR1 SGHRS, CDR2 YFSETQ. The CDR3 runs 15 residues. CDR3 sequence reads: CAGSLAGTSTDTQYF. The DNA for the CDR3 is TGCGCCGGCAGCTTGGCGGGGACAAGCACAGATACGCAGTATTTT.

A note on this clonotype: This may be a read error, as it is one base from a much larger clone. The chain is built from TRBV6-1 and TRBJ2-7; D is ambiguous. V was clipped by 2 bases and J by 0 bases, with 5 bases between them. Germline V gene data show CDR1 as MNHNS and CDR2 as SASEGT. The CDR3 length is 13 residues. CDR3 bases: TGTGCCAGCAGTGAACTGGTCTCCTACGAGCAGTACTTC. Translated, it gives CASSELVSYEQYF.

This clonotype was detected ten times or more. J is TRBJ1-1 and V is TRBV7-2; no clear D gene. With 2 bases removed from V and 1 base from J, the gap between germline ends came to 8 bases. The germline CDR1 and CDR2 sequences are SGHTA and FQGNSA. The CDR3 is 14 residues long. The CDR3 is CASSLLQANTEAFF. The CDR3 bases are TGTGCCAGCAGCTTACTTCAGGCGAACACTGAAGCTTTCTTT.

The rearrangement joins TRBV27 to TRBJ2-5; D may be TRBD2 (5 bases). V was pared by 2 bases and J by 1 base, with 14 bases between. The germline gives CDR1 MNHEY, CDR2 SMNVEV (reference sequence). There are 16 residues in the CDR3. The CDR3 is CASSLERSGSQETQYF. In DNA, the CDR3 is TGTGCCAGCAGTTTAGAGCGGTCGGGGAGCCAAGAGACCCAGTACTTC.

The V gene is TRBV6-2 or TRBV6-3, the J gene TRBJ2-7; 9 nucleotides line up with TRBD1. The CDR3 covers 16 residues. Germline V gives CDR1 MNHEY, CDR2 SVGEGT. Unmatched junction bases numbered 6, after V lost 1 base and J lost 2 bases. CDR3 nucleotide sequence: TGTGCCAGCAGTTACTTATCGGACAGGGGCACCTACGAGCAGTACTTC. It encodes CASSYLSDRGTYEQYF.

This clonotype was detected many times. The rearrangement uses TRBV7-2 and TRBJ2-7, with D perhaps TRBD2 (7 bases). V was clipped by 3 bases and J by 7 bases, with 19 bases between them. The germline V gene encodes CDR1 SGHTA and CDR2 FQGNSA. The CDR3 contains 15 residues. The CDR3 nucleotides read TGTGCCAGCAGCTTCCTGGAGGGGGGGCTGGGGGAGCAGTACTTC. Translation gives CASSFLEGGLGEQYF.

This clonotype has more than one count but fewer than ten. This chain connects TRBV12-3 or TRBV12-4 to TRBJ2-3; TRBD2 matches at 10 bases. The ends lost 7 bases at V and 3 bases at J; junction bases unmatched: 7. The CDR3 runs 15 residues. The CDR3 sequence: CASTISGGRTDTQYF. CDR3 DNA: TGTGCCAGCACCATTAGCGGGGGGAGGACAGATACGCAGTATTTT.

The chain couples TRBV10-3 to TRBJ2-7; 10 bases agree with TRBD2. Losses at the gene ends were 5 bases for V and 7 bases for J; bases not matched to a gene: 8. Germline CDR1 ENHRY, CDR2 SYGVKD. The CDR3 loop spans 14 amino acids. The CDR3 bases are TGTGCCATCAGTTACAGCGGGGGGGCCGGGGAGCAGTACTTC. Its translation: CAISYSGGAGEQYF.

The CDR3 DNA sequence: TGTGCCAGCAGTGAAGGGGACTGGGGATTTTACGAGCAGTACTTC. It yields the protein CASSEGDWGFYEQYF. The chain employs TRBV2 and TRBJ2-7; possibly TRBD2 for D (6 bases). The germline V gene encodes CDR1 SNHLY and CDR2 FYNNEI. This CDR3 contains 15 residues. Trimming took 1 base from V and 4 from J, leaving 14 bases between them.

This clonotype appeared a few times. The rearrangement joins TRBV7-8 to TRBJ2-5; 9 bases are shared with TRBD1. The CDR3 is 13 amino acids. Germline values: CDR1 SGHVS, CDR2 FQNEAQ. The J segment lost 5 bases and the V segment lost 6 bases, leaving 4 bases of the junction unmatched. CDR3 DNA: TGTGCCAGCAGTTACAGGGGGCATGAGACCCAGTACTTC. Translating it yields CASSYRGHETQYF. Variable domain in full (rest from reference TRBV7-8 and TRBJ2-5): GAGVSQSPRYKVAKRGQDVALRCDPISGHVSLFWYQQALGQGPEFLTYFQNEAQLDKSGLPSDRFFAERPEGSVSTLKIQRTQQEDSAVYLCASSYRGHETQYFGPGTRLLVL.

This clonotype was observed at least ten times. Written as DNA, the CDR3 is TGTGCCAGCAGCGCCCACGGGCCTTTCATTGAGCAGTTCTTC. This sequence encodes CASSAHGPFIEQFF. V usage is TRBV9 and J usage is TRBJ2-1; D ambiguous. CDR3 length equals 14 residues. Germline lookup yields CDR1 SGDLS and CDR2 YYNGEE. Trimming pared 3 bases from V and 9 bases from J, leaving 16 bases between.

The table lists this clonotype with many counts. The chain employs TRBV19 and TRBJ1-1; D remains unclear. This CDR3 region has 16 residues. V was shortened by 3 bases and J by 4 bases, with 18 bases between the two germline ends. Germline-derived CDR1 and CDR2 are LNHDA and SQIVND (reference sequence). CDR3 DNA sequence: TGTGCCAGTAGTATCGGTGAGGCGCTCTTACGCACTGAAGCTTTCTTT. Encoded protein: CASSIGEALLRTEAFF.

This clonotype came up once. The chain joins TRBV29-1 to TRBJ2-1; either TRBD1 or TRBD2 may supply D (6 bases each). V was cut by 2 bases and J by 3 bases, with 17 bases left in between. The germline CDR1 and CDR2 sequences are SQVTM and ANQGSEA. CDR3 length equals 16 residues. The CDR3 here is CSVEPGAGRFYNEQFF. CDR3 DNA: TGCAGCGTTGAACCAGGGGCAGGGAGGTTCTACAATGAGCAGTTCTTC.

About this clonotype itself: A much more abundant neighbour one base away suggests this may be a read error. The chain carries TRBV7-2 and TRBJ1-1, with D perhaps TRBD1 (5 bases). This CDR3 is 16 amino acids long. Germline lookup yields CDR1 SGHTA and CDR2 FQGNSA. CDR3 sequence (DNA): TGTGCCGGCAGCTTAGGTGCCGGGACCCAGGACACTGAAGCTTTCTTT. This encodes CAGSLGAGTQDTEAFF.

The chain is built from TRBV27 and TRBJ2-7; tentatively, D is TRBD1 (5 bases). Germline-derived CDR1 and CDR2 are MNHEY and SMNVEV (reference sequence). CDR3 length equals 13 residues. The germline V and J ends were trimmed by 3 bases and 6 bases, with 12 bases remaining between them. The chain's CDR3 is CASSFGREGEQYF. CDR3 nucleotide sequence: TGTGCCAGCAGTTTTGGCAGGGAAGGCGAGCAGTACTTC.